This T cell receptor beta chain was observed in a study of regulatory T cells in long-lasting Graves disease. Broader study findings: The number of shared public clonotypes was higher in persistent patients (under 3,000) than new patients (966).

To note about this clonotype: Its antigen is currently unknown.

The length of the CDR3 is 14 residues. V trimming: 8 bases; J trimming: 5 bases; junction bases outside the gene matches: 8. Looked up from germline, CDR1 is SNHLY and CDR2 is FYNNEI. Time point in this sample: newly diagnosed GD, antithyroid drugs for less than 3 months. PBMCs provided the RNA from which the TCR library was made. Libraries of TCR beta came from iRepertoire HTBI primers plus Arm-PCR of CDR3 regions. Each CDR3 protein is one row after TCRdb ran MiXCR on the multiplex PCR reads. The sample has some 400,000 distinct CDR3 sequences, 15% seen once. These data were also filed under a second study, of T cells in Graves' hyperthyroidism and ophthalmopathy. As reported in that work: A first-round RT-PCR of the TCR CDR3 used the HTBI primer set. Blood also showed most of the thyroid clonotypes that were expanded above 0.001.

This receptor was obtained from a woman between 25 and 40 years old with Graves disease. The rearrangement uses TRBV2 and TRBJ2-7; 11 nucleotides line up with TRBD2. Sequencing used peripheral blood mononuclear cells (PBMCs), obtained at new diagnosis, from a patient treated with antithyroid drugs. CDR3 nucleotide sequence: TGTGCCAGCCCCGGTCAACTAGCGGGAGACGAGCAGTACTTC. Amino acids: CASPGQLAGDEQYF.